Listed below are T cell receptor beta chains from one sample, sequenced in a study of cytomegalovirus exposure and HLA in healthy donors. Profiling relied on immunoSEQ multiplex PCR, and the TCRdb table lists in-frame clones only, not all of them. This sample yields about 160,000 clones, of which roughly 72% are seen a single time; approximately 7.1% belongs to the top ten. Sequenced sample: PBMCs. The receptor source for this set is a middle-aged man in good health and CMV-seropositive. CDR3s include the opening cysteine and the closing phenylalanine or tryptophan. Fields, in order: V gene, J gene, clone size, D gene, CDR3 protein, CDR3 DNA. The D gene is left open where the match is weak. Where a row states a size, it is once, few, many or the class of an expanded clone; other rows omit it.

V: TRBV18
J: TRBJ1-1
size: NA
D: NA
CDR3: CASSLGDDTEAFF
DNA: TGTGCCAGCTCATTAGGGGATGACACTGAAGCTTTCTTT

V: TRBV5-1
J: TRBJ1-6
size: NA
D: NA
CDR3: CASSLLESTTSSYNSPLHF
DNA: TGCGCCAGCAGCTTACTAGAATCCACGACTAGCTCCTATAATTCACCCCTCCACTTT

V: TRBV13
J: TRBJ2-7
size: NA
D: NA
CDR3: CASSANRVFYEQYF
DNA: TGTGCCAGCAGCGCCAACAGGGTCTTTTACGAGCAGTACTTC

V: TRBV4-1
J: TRBJ2-7
size: NA
D: NA
CDR3: CASSQVFGYEQYF
DNA: TGCGCCAGCAGCCAAGTTTTCGGCTACGAGCAGTACTTC

V: TRBV7-3
J: TRBJ1-1
size: NA
D: NA
CDR3: CASSQGAGNTEAFF
DNA: TGTGCCAGCAGCCAAGGCGCGGGGAACACTGAAGCTTTCTTT

V: TRBV15
J: TRBJ2-5
size: NA
D: TRBD1
CDR3: CATSRVTGVETQYF
DNA: TGTGCCACCAGCAGGGTTACAGGGGTCGAGACCCAGTACTTC

V: TRBV19
J: TRBJ1-1
size: once
D: NA
CDR3: CASRDTRNTEAFF
DNA: TGTGCCAGCCGGGATACTCGGAACACTGAAGCTTTCTTT

V: TRBV5-1
J: TRBJ2-3
size: NA
D: TRBD2
CDR3: CASSLTSEDTDTQYF
DNA: TGCGCCAGCAGCCTGACTAGCGAAGACACAGATACGCAGTATTTT

V: TRBV10-3
J: TRBJ1-5
size: NA
D: NA
CDR3: CATWRGPSGNQPQHF
DNA: TGTGCCACATGGCGGGGTCCCTCTGGGAATCAGCCCCAGCATTTT

V: TRBV6-5
J: TRBJ1-2
size: once
D: TRBD1
CDR3: CASSYDGTVSGGYTF
DNA: TGTGCCAGCAGTTACGACGGGACAGTTAGTGGTGGCTACACCTTC

V: TRBV5-4
J: TRBJ1-1
size: few
D: TRBD1
CDR3: CASSVRDRANTEAFF
DNA: TGTGCCAGCAGCGTACGGGACAGAGCTAACACTGAAGCTTTCTTT

V: TRBV18
J: TRBJ1-5
size: NA
D: NA
CDR3: CASSPGTGGFRTQHF
DNA: TGTGCCAGCTCACCAGGCACAGGTGGGTTTCGGACCCAGCATTTT

V: TRBV2
J: TRBJ1-3
size: once
D: NA
CDR3: CASSTGNTIYF
DNA: TGTGCCAGCAGCACTGGAAACACCATATATTTT

V: TRBV2
J: TRBJ1-4
size: few
D: TRBD1
CDR3: CASSRRTGGFTNEKLFF
DNA: TGTGCCAGCTCTAGAAGGACAGGGGGGTTTACTAATGAAAAACTGTTTTTT

V: TRBV6-5
J: TRBJ2-7
size: once
D: NA
CDR3: CASSYSAGYEQYF
DNA: TGTGCCAGCAGTTACTCGGCAGGCTACGAGCAGTACTTC

V: TRBV5-1
J: TRBJ2-1
size: NA
D: TRBD1
CDR3: CASKHQWTGVNEQFF
DNA: TGCGCCAGCAAGCATCAGTGGACAGGGGTCAATGAGCAGTTCTTC

V: TRBV23-1
J: TRBJ1-2
size: few
D: NA
CDR3: CASSQVRGREGNYGYTF
DNA: TGCGCCAGCAGTCAAGTCAGGGGACGCGAGGGTAACTATGGCTACACCTTC

V: TRBV13
J: TRBJ2-5
size: medium-sized
D: NA
CDR3: CASSSGLSIQETQYF
DNA: TGTGCCAGCAGCTCGGGACTGTCCATCCAAGAGACCCAGTACTTC

V: TRBV6-1
J: TRBJ2-7
size: NA
D: NA
CDR3: CASSERQLSYEQYF
DNA: TGTGCCAGCAGTGAAAGACAGCTCTCCTACGAGCAGTACTTC

V: TRBV28
J: TRBJ2-7
size: NA
D: TRBD1
CDR3: CASSLSGQGYEQYF
DNA: TGTGCCAGCAGTTTATCGGGACAGGGGTACGAGCAGTACTTC

V: TRBV13
J: TRBJ2-7
size: NA
D: TRBD1
CDR3: CASSPRTGEYEQYF
DNA: TGTGCCAGCAGCCCCAGGACAGGGGAATACGAGCAGTACTTC

V: TRBV7-9
J: TRBJ2-3
size: once
D: NA
CDR3: CASSSRDTQYF
DNA: TGTGCCAGCAGCTCCCGGGATACGCAGTATTTT

V: TRBV29-1
J: TRBJ1-2
size: NA
D: NA
CDR3: CSARRGTNYGYTF
DNA: TGCAGCGCCCGACGCGGGACTAACTATGGCTACACCTTC

V: TRBV19
J: TRBJ2-7
size: NA
D: NA
CDR3: CASSSTYEQYF
DNA: TGTGCCAGTAGTTCCACATACGAGCAGTACTTC

V: TRBV4-2
J: TRBJ1-1
size: NA
D: TRBD1
CDR3: CASSQGDRGKAFF
DNA: TGTGCCAGCAGCCAGGGGGACAGGGGGAAAGCTTTCTTT

V: TRBV7-8
J: TRBJ2-7
size: NA
D: TRBD1
CDR3: CASSRDRGAEQYF
DNA: TGTGCCAGCAGCCGAGACAGGGGAGCCGAGCAGTACTTC

V: TRBV5-1
J: TRBJ1-4
size: NA
D: TRBD1
CDR3: CASSSGTVNEKLFF
DNA: TGCGCCAGCAGCTCCGGGACAGTTAATGAAAAACTGTTTTTT

V: TRBV2
J: TRBJ2-7
size: NA
D: TRBD1
CDR3: CVTMDRLKKQYF
DNA: TGTGTCACAATGGACAGGTTGAAGAAGCAGTACTTC

V: TRBV7-9
J: TRBJ1-5
size: NA
D: NA
CDR3: CASSLAPPAGQPQHF
DNA: TGTGCCAGCAGCTTAGCTCCCCCGGCGGGTCAGCCCCAGCATTTT

V: TRBV2
J: TRBJ2-1
size: NA
D: NA
CDR3: CASRANNEQFF
DNA: TGTGCCAGCAGGGCCAACAATGAGCAGTTCTTC

V: TRBV19
J: TRBJ1-2
size: few
D: NA
CDR3: CASSISEGYGYTF
DNA: TGTGCCAGTAGTATCTCGGAGGGGTATGGCTACACCTTC

V: TRBV7-8
J: TRBJ2-1
size: NA
D: TRBD1
CDR3: CASAHLTGAWEQFF
DNA: TGTGCCTCCGCACACCTAACAGGGGCCTGGGAGCAGTTCTTC

V: TRBV5-1
J: TRBJ1-5
size: NA
D: NA
CDR3: CASSLGDRPTQPQHF
DNA: TGCGCCAGCAGCTTGGGCGACAGGCCTACTCAGCCCCAGCATTTT

V: TRBV4-1
J: TRBJ1-1
size: NA
D: NA
CDR3: CASSQEELRTEAFF
DNA: TGCGCCAGCAGCCAAGAGGAGCTCAGAACTGAAGCTTTCTTT